Listed below are T cell receptor beta chains from one sample, sequenced in a study of T cell changes during pregnancy in multiple sclerosis. Generated by immunoSEQ multiplex PCR, the TCRdb table keeps only in-frame clones and is missing some. The repertoire holds approximately 100,000 clones, 94% seen once, with approximately 0.88% in the top ten. The sample in question was peripheral blood, obtained before pregnancy. These receptors came from a female donor with multiple sclerosis, enrolled in a pregnancy study. Both conserved end residues are part of each CDR3. Each record gives: V gene, D gene, clone size, CDR3 length, J gene, CDR3 DNA, CDR3 protein. D genes are given only for firm matches. Expanded clones are given a class, and other clones once, few, many or no size at all.

V gene: TRBV28; D gene: TRBD1; clone size: NA; CDR3 length: 14; J gene: TRBJ1-1; CDR3 DNA: TGTGCCAGCAGTTTGGACAGGGTCCTACTTGAAGCTTTCTTT; CDR3 protein: CASSLDRVLLEAFF
V gene: TRBV25-1; D gene: TRBD2; clone size: NA; CDR3 length: 14; J gene: TRBJ2-7; CDR3 DNA: TGTGCCAGCAGACCTCCGGGACTAGCCTACGAGCAGTACTTC; CDR3 protein: CASRPPGLAYEQYF
V gene: TRBV6-5; D gene: NA; clone size: NA; CDR3 length: 14; J gene: TRBJ2-2; CDR3 DNA: TGTGCCAGCAGTACGGGCGGGGTCACCGGGGAGCTGTTTTTT; CDR3 protein: CASSTGGVTGELFF
V gene: TRBV6-5; D gene: NA; clone size: NA; CDR3 length: 14; J gene: TRBJ2-7; CDR3 DNA: TGTGCCAGCAGTCAGCAGGGGCAGTCCTACGAGCAGTACTTC; CDR3 protein: CASSQQGQSYEQYF
V gene: TRBV5-4; D gene: TRBD2; clone size: NA; CDR3 length: 14; J gene: TRBJ2-7; CDR3 DNA: TGTGCCAGCAGCTTCAGCGGGAGGTGGAGCGAGCAGTACTTC; CDR3 protein: CASSFSGRWSEQYF
V gene: TRBV4-1; D gene: NA; clone size: NA; CDR3 length: 16; J gene: TRBJ1-1; CDR3 DNA: TGCGCCAGCAGCCTCTCCTTCATGGCTGACAGGACTGAAGCTTTCTTT; CDR3 protein: CASSLSFMADRTEAFF
V gene: TRBV9; D gene: NA; clone size: NA; CDR3 length: 14; J gene: TRBJ1-4; CDR3 DNA: TGTGCCAGCGGCTCTGGGCAGCTCAATGAAAAACTGTTTTTT; CDR3 protein: CASGSGQLNEKLFF
V gene: TRBV2; D gene: NA; clone size: NA; CDR3 length: 15; J gene: TRBJ2-4; CDR3 DNA: TGTGCCAGTGGGCCGACCGAAGCAGCCAAAAACATTCAGTACTTC; CDR3 protein: CASGPTEAAKNIQYF
V gene: TRBV13; D gene: NA; clone size: NA; CDR3 length: 12; J gene: TRBJ2-1; CDR3 DNA: TGTGCCAGCAGCTTAACTTTCAATGAGCAGTTCTTC; CDR3 protein: CASSLTFNEQFF
V gene: TRBV6-1; D gene: TRBD1; clone size: NA; CDR3 length: 17; J gene: TRBJ2-6; CDR3 DNA: TGTGCCAGCAGTGAAGCAGGGGGCGCCTCGGGGGCCAACGTCCTGACTTTC; CDR3 protein: CASSEAGGASGANVLTF
V gene: TRBV5-1; D gene: NA; clone size: once; CDR3 length: 19; J gene: TRBJ2-7; CDR3 DNA: TGCGCCAGCAGCTTGGCCCTTTCAGGGACACCCTATACTTACTACGAGCAGTACTTC; CDR3 protein: CASSLALSGTPYTYYEQYF
V gene: TRBV2; D gene: NA; clone size: NA; CDR3 length: 12; J gene: TRBJ2-2; CDR3 DNA: TGTGCCAGCAGAGGGGGGGCCGGGGAGCTGTTTTTT; CDR3 protein: CASRGGAGELFF
V gene: TRBV9; D gene: TRBD1; clone size: NA; CDR3 length: 16; J gene: TRBJ2-1; CDR3 DNA: TGTGCCAGCAGCGCCACCGACAGGGGAGGCCAAGGTGAGCAGTTCTTC; CDR3 protein: CASSATDRGGQGEQFF
V gene: TRBV9; D gene: TRBD2; clone size: NA; CDR3 length: 17; J gene: TRBJ2-7; CDR3 DNA: TGTGCCAGCAGCGTAGGGGATGGGCTAGCGGCCGCCTACGAGCAGTACTTC; CDR3 protein: CASSVGDGLAAAYEQYF
V gene: TRBV15; D gene: NA; clone size: NA; CDR3 length: 16; J gene: TRBJ1-2; CDR3 DNA: TGTGCCACCAGCCCCGGGAGGGAGGGGTGGAACTATGGCTACACCTTC; CDR3 protein: CATSPGREGWNYGYTF
V gene: TRBV19; D gene: TRBD1; clone size: NA; CDR3 length: 16; J gene: TRBJ2-3; CDR3 DNA: TGTGCCAGTAGTATGACCTCAGGGGGAATCCGGCGTACGCAGTATTTT; CDR3 protein: CASSMTSGGIRRTQYF
V gene: TRBV6-5; D gene: NA; clone size: NA; CDR3 length: 15; J gene: TRBJ2-2; CDR3 DNA: TGTGCCAGCAGTAGGGGACTCCGGAACACCGGGGAGCTGTTTTTT; CDR3 protein: CASSRGLRNTGELFF
V gene: TRBV20-1; D gene: NA; clone size: NA; CDR3 length: 11; J gene: TRBJ1-1; CDR3 DNA: TGCAGTGCTAGAGAAGGAGTTGAAGCTTTCTTT; CDR3 protein: CSAREGVEAFF
V gene: TRBV30; D gene: NA; clone size: NA; CDR3 length: 13; J gene: TRBJ1-4; CDR3 DNA: TGTGCCTGGAGTGGGGGAAGGGGGGAAAAACTGTTTTTT; CDR3 protein: CAWSGGRGEKLFF
V gene: TRBV5-4; D gene: NA; clone size: NA; CDR3 length: 12; J gene: TRBJ2-1; CDR3 DNA: TGTGCCAGCAGCTACAGGGACAATGAGCAGTTCTTC; CDR3 protein: CASSYRDNEQFF
V gene: TRBV19; D gene: NA; clone size: NA; CDR3 length: 13; J gene: TRBJ2-2; CDR3 DNA: TGTGCCAGCGGTCAGGGATTCACCGGGGAGCTGTTTTTT; CDR3 protein: CASGQGFTGELFF
V gene: TRBV30; D gene: TRBD1; clone size: NA; CDR3 length: 13; J gene: TRBJ1-2; CDR3 DNA: TGTGCCTGGGGGACAGGGTCAAAATATGGCTACACCTTC; CDR3 protein: CAWGTGSKYGYTF
V gene: TRBV9; D gene: TRBD2; clone size: NA; CDR3 length: 15; J gene: TRBJ2-3; CDR3 DNA: TGTGCCAGCAGCGTAGCAGCGGGAGGGACAGATACGCAGTATTTT; CDR3 protein: CASSVAAGGTDTQYF
V gene: TRBV5-1; D gene: TRBD1; clone size: NA; CDR3 length: 15; J gene: TRBJ2-3; CDR3 DNA: TGCGCCAGCAGAACCGGGACAGGGACCCTAGATACGCAGTATTTT; CDR3 protein: CASRTGTGTLDTQYF
V gene: TRBV9; D gene: TRBD1; clone size: once; CDR3 length: 17; J gene: TRBJ1-2; CDR3 DNA: TGTGCCAGCAGCGGTCCGGGACAGGGGGGTTTTAACTATGGCTACACCTTC; CDR3 protein: CASSGPGQGGFNYGYTF
V gene: TRBV5-1; D gene: TRBD2; clone size: NA; CDR3 length: 14; J gene: TRBJ2-3; CDR3 DNA: TGCGCCAGCAGCCTTGGGGGGGTGGAAGATACGCAGTATTTT; CDR3 protein: CASSLGGVEDTQYF
V gene: TRBV5-1; D gene: NA; clone size: NA; CDR3 length: 12; J gene: TRBJ1-1; CDR3 DNA: TGCGCCAGCAGCTTGGCCGGGGGTGAAGCTTTCTTT; CDR3 protein: CASSLAGGEAFF
V gene: TRBV27; D gene: NA; clone size: few; CDR3 length: 15; J gene: TRBJ2-2; CDR3 DNA: TGTGCCAGCACTTTGAACAGGAGGAACACCGGGGAGCTGTTTTTT; CDR3 protein: CASTLNRRNTGELFF
V gene: TRBV6-6; D gene: TRBD1; clone size: NA; CDR3 length: 11; J gene: TRBJ1-2; CDR3 DNA: TGTGCCAGCACAGGGGGCTATGGCTACACCTTC; CDR3 protein: CASTGGYGYTF
V gene: TRBV9; D gene: NA; clone size: NA; CDR3 length: 15; J gene: TRBJ2-7; CDR3 DNA: TGTGCCAGCAGCGTAGCTCCGACTAGAGCCTACGAGCAGTACTTC; CDR3 protein: CASSVAPTRAYEQYF
V gene: TRBV7-2; D gene: NA; clone size: NA; CDR3 length: 16; J gene: TRBJ1-2; CDR3 DNA: TGTGCCAGCAGCTTAGCGCTGGACAGACCTAACTATGGCTACACCTTC; CDR3 protein: CASSLALDRPNYGYTF
V gene: TRBV11-2; D gene: NA; clone size: NA; CDR3 length: 11; J gene: TRBJ1-1; CDR3 DNA: TGTGCCAGCAGCCTAGGACTTGAAGCTTTCTTT; CDR3 protein: CASSLGLEAFF
V gene: TRBV2; D gene: NA; clone size: NA; CDR3 length: 13; J gene: TRBJ2-5; CDR3 DNA: TGTGCCAGCAATGGGGGCCTGCAAGAGACCCAGTACTTC; CDR3 protein: CASNGGLQETQYF
V gene: TRBV25-1; D gene: TRBD1; clone size: NA; CDR3 length: 14; J gene: TRBJ2-7; CDR3 DNA: TGTGCCAGCGGGTTGACAGGGGGAACCTACGAGCAGTACTTC; CDR3 protein: CASGLTGGTYEQYF
V gene: TRBV19; D gene: NA; clone size: NA; CDR3 length: 14; J gene: TRBJ1-1; CDR3 DNA: TGTGCCAGTAGCTGGACAGCCGATCTGTCTGAAGCTTTCTTT; CDR3 protein: CASSWTADLSEAFF
V gene: TRBV5-1; D gene: NA; clone size: NA; CDR3 length: 14; J gene: TRBJ2-3; CDR3 DNA: TGCGCCAGCAGCTTGGTGCCGGGTTCAGATACGCAGTATTTT; CDR3 protein: CASSLVPGSDTQYF
V gene: TRBV5-1; D gene: TRBD1; clone size: NA; CDR3 length: 15; J gene: TRBJ2-7; CDR3 DNA: TGCGCCAGCAGCTTCTCCGGGACAGGGGTTAACGAGCAGTACTTC; CDR3 protein: CASSFSGTGVNEQYF
V gene: TRBV16; D gene: NA; clone size: NA; CDR3 length: 14; J gene: TRBJ2-7; CDR3 DNA: TGTGCCAGCAGCCAATTAGCAGGAGGCTACGAGCAGTACTTC; CDR3 protein: CASSQLAGGYEQYF
V gene: TRBV7-7; D gene: TRBD2; clone size: NA; CDR3 length: 15; J gene: TRBJ2-1; CDR3 DNA: TGTGCCAGCAGCTTCGGACTAGCGGGCGACAATGAGCAGTTCTTC; CDR3 protein: CASSFGLAGDNEQFF
V gene: TRBV2; D gene: NA; clone size: NA; CDR3 length: 14; J gene: TRBJ2-3; CDR3 DNA: TGTGCCAGCAGGACAGAACCGAGCACAGATACGCAGTATTTT; CDR3 protein: CASRTEPSTDTQYF
V gene: TRBV18; D gene: NA; clone size: NA; CDR3 length: 14; J gene: TRBJ2-7; CDR3 DNA: TGTGCCAGCTCACCGGGTGGAGGAGGGAACGAGCAGTACTTC; CDR3 protein: CASSPGGGGNEQYF